The TCR beta chain described here comes from a study of regulatory T cells in long-lasting Graves disease. The time point is: newly diagnosed GD, antithyroid drugs for less than 3 months. PBMCs were the source of the RNA used for TCR sequencing. A peripheral blood sample, approximately 10 milliliters in volume, was drawn into EDTA tubes. Arm-PCR of CDR3 regions and iRepertoire HTBI primers were used to build TCR beta libraries. TCRdb processed the multiplex PCR reads anew with MiXCR; each CDR3 protein has one entry. In the table there are a few hundred thousand distinct CDR3 sequences, 16% of which are singletons. General observations from the study: The small sample size may have reduced accuracy.

Note on this clonotype: Its antigen is undetermined.

The sample was also reused in another study, on T cells in Graves' hyperthyroidism and ophthalmopathy. According to that study: TCR CDR3 underwent first-round RT-PCR with the HTBI primer set.

This TCR was sampled from a man aged 35 to 55 with Graves disease. Specimen: peripheral blood mononuclear cells (PBMCs), collected at new diagnosis, from a patient treated with antithyroid drugs.

The CDR3 DNA reads as TGTGCCAGCAGTTCCCCCCCGGGACAGGGTTGGGAGCAGTACTTC. Amino acid sequence: CASSSPPGQGWEQYF. The gene calls are TRBV7-9 and TRBJ2-7; 9 nucleotides agree with TRBD1. The germline CDR1 and CDR2 sequences are SEHNR and FQNEAQ (reference sequence). Trimming removed 6 bases from V and 7 bases from J; junction bases left unmatched: 13. This CDR3 region has 15 residues.